This TCR beta chain was recovered during a study of blood T cell repertoires in COVID-19 (dated by TCRdb to 2018 to 2021). Regarding the research as a whole: Samples from collaborators originated in the United States, Italy and Spain and spanned both the acute and convalescent phases of COVID-19. The material from the prospective study consisted of cDNA or gDNA derived from T cells, B-cell-depleted T cells, or PBMCs. Deeply sampled blood TCRbeta repertoires from subjects exposed to, actively infected with, or recovered from COVID-19 were included in the dataset. The repertoires were made available in a free public database intended to serve as a resource for research on the immune response to SARS-CoV-2. The samples were drawn from the first 160 participants of the ongoing ImmuneRACE study and from over a thousand subjects provided by 6 global collaborators. The sample metadata nearly always contained a de-identified subject ID, COVID-19 status, age in years and sex. Where available, HLA class I and class II types were taken from metadata supplied by the sample provider and were not determined by assay-based typing. Points the paper makes about the study in general: Clinical and demographic metadata were provided uncurated, with the amount varying by source and participant.

V loses 4 bases, J loses 4 bases, and the germline ends lie 16 bases apart. CDR1 SGHTA and CDR2 FQGNSA are derived from the germline V gene. The CDR3 runs 15 residues from the cysteine to the phenylalanine. Only the CDR3 region is kept as DNA, spanning 45 bases read in frame from base 1. Whole blood was collected in K2EDTA tubes by collaborating institutions according to the institutions' own protocols. For TCRbeta analysis, collaborators shipped samples as frozen whole blood, isolated PBMCs, or DNA extracted from either of those sample types. TCRbeta CDR3 regions were amplified from genomic DNA using the immunoSEQ Assay, a bias-controlled multiplex PCR. The original pipeline was this. The number of nucleated cells in each sample was estimated by amplification of reference gene primers within the assay. To quantify the absolute abundance of each unique TCRbeta CDR3 rearrangement, sequence reads were collapsed and filtered. For each sample, productive Simpson clonality was calculated by taking the square root of Simpson's diversity index across productive rearrangements. Here the immuneACCESS table is served through TCRdb, limited to in-frame sequences with V and J called. Missing clones are a known gap in these copies; in checked studies unresolved V genes cover under half, and the rest lacks a known reason. V, J and clone size were drawn from that table, and D and trimming were deduced from the DNA. This sample gives about 110,000 clones in total; 80% to 90% of them show up just once. The leading ten clones occupy 7.5% to 10% of the sample.

Points on this clone: The target of this receptor is not known. Qualities for individual bases were not recorded, and no much larger clone is one base off.

The sequence links TRBV7-2 to TRBJ1-2; the D region possibly corresponds to TRBD1 (6 bases align). Sample: peripheral blood. The sequence came from a woman aged 70-85 years with acute or convalescent COVID-19. CDR3 loop: CASSSSGTPLYGYTF. The base sequence is TGTGCCAGCAGCTCCAGTGGGACACCTCTCTATGGCTACACCTTC.